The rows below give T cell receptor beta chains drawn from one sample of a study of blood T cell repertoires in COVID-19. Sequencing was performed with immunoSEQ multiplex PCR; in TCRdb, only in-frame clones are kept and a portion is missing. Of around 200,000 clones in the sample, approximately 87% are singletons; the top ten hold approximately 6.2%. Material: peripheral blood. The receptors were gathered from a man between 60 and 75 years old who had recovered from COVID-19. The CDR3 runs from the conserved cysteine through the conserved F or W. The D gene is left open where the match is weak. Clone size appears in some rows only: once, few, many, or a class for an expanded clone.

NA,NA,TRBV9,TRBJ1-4,TGTGCCAGCAGCGGTTCGGTGGTACCTAATGAAAAACTGTTTTTT,CASSGSVVPNEKLFF
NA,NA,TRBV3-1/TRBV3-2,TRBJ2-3,TGTGCCAGCAGCCAAGTTGGGCTTAACACAGATACGCAGTATTTT,CASSQVGLNTDTQYF
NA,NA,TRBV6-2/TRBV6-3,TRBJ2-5,TGTGCCAGCAGTTACACCAGAGGAGAGACCCAGTACTTC,CASSYTRGETQYF
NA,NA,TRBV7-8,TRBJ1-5,TGTGCCAGCAGCTTAGCAACCGGGGGGCGGCAGCCCCAGCATTTT,CASSLATGGRQPQHF
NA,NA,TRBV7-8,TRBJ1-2,TGTGCCAGCAGCTTAGACTCACCCGGGTACTATGGCTACACCTTC,CASSLDSPGYYGYTF
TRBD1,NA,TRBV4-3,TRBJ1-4,TGCGCCAGCAGCCAAGATTCGCCGGGACAGCGACTTGAAAAACTGTTTTTT,CASSQDSPGQRLEKLFF
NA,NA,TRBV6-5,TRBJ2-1,TGTGCCACCTTTCACTCCCCGGGGGTTGAGCAGTTCTTC,CATFHSPGVEQFF
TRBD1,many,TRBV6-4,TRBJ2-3,TGTGCCAGCAGTTTGGGACAGGGCTCTTTCACAGATACGCAGTATTTT,CASSLGQGSFTDTQYF
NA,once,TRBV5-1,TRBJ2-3,TGCGCCAGCAGAACGGGGTCCAGCACAGATACGCAGTATTTT,CASRTGSSTDTQYF
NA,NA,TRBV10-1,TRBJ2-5,TGCGCCAGCAGTGAAGGGGGGGCGGGGAAGACCCAGTACTTC,CASSEGGAGKTQYF
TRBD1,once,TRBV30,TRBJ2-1,TGTGCCTGGGTCAGGGGGCTTAATGAGCAGTTCTTC,CAWVRGLNEQFF
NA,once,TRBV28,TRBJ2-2,TGTGCCAGCAGCCGACTAGAGGTCACCGGGGAGCTGTTTTTT,CASSRLEVTGELFF
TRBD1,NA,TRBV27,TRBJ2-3,TGTGCCAGCAGTCCCCGGGACAGGGGCGCAGATACGCAGTATTTT,CASSPRDRGADTQYF
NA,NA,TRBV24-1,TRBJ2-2,TGTGCCACCAGTGAGGAGGGACAGTCCATGCGTACCGGGGAGCTGTTTTTT,CATSEEGQSMRTGELFF
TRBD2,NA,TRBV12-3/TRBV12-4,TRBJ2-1,TGTGCCAGCGTGGGAGGGGCGAGGCATGAGCAGTTCTTC,CASVGGARHEQFF
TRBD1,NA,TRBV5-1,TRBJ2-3,TGCGCCAGCAGCTTGATTCAGGGGGCCCCAGATACGCAGTATTTT,CASSLIQGAPDTQYF
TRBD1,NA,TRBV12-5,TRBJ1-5,TGTGCTAGTGGTTTGGTTCAGGGAGACAGGGGAAATAGCAATCAGCCCCAGCATTTT,CASGLVQGDRGNSNQPQHF
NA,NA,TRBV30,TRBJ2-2,TGTGCCTGGAGTCCCGAGAGGGCCGGGGAGCTGTTTTTT,CAWSPERAGELFF
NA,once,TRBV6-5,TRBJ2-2,TGTGCCACCAAACAGGGAATTATCTCCGGGGAGCTGTTTTTT,CATKQGIISGELFF
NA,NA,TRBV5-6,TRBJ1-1,TGTGCCAGCAGCTTCTCGGGGAGCACTGAAGCTTTCTTT,CASSFSGSTEAFF
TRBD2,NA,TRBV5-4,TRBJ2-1,TGTGCCAGCGCTAGCGGGGGAAACAATGAGCAGTTCTTC,CASASGGNNEQFF
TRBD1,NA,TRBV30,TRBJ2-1,TGTGCCTGGAGGGCAGATATCGGGACAGGGGTTCATGAGCAGTTCTTC,CAWRADIGTGVHEQFF
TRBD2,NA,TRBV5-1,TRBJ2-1,TGCGCCAGCAGCTTGACTACTAGCGGTTTTTGGTCCTACAATGAGCAGTTCTTC,CASSLTTSGFWSYNEQFF
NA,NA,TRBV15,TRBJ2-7,TGTGCCACCAGCAGCATCGAAGCAGGGAAATACTACGAGCAGTACTTC,CATSSIEAGKYYEQYF
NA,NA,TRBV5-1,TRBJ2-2,TGCGCCAGCAGCTTTGGTTCAGGGGGGGAGCTGTTTTTT,CASSFGSGGELFF
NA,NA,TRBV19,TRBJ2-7,TGTGCCAGTAGTCTCATTGCAGGGGGGTATTACGAGCAGTACTTC,CASSLIAGGYYEQYF
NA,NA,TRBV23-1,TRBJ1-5,TGCGCCAGCAGATTTCGGGGGGGTAGATGTGATCGGCCCCAGCATTTT,CASRFRGGRCDRPQHF
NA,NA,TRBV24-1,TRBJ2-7,TGTGCCACCAGTGATTTCGGGACAGAGACTAGCTCCTACGAGCAGTACTTC,CATSDFGTETSSYEQYF
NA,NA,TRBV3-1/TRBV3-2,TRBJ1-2,TGTGCCAGCAGCCAAGATTGGGGGGGTGGTGGCTACACCTTC,CASSQDWGGGGYTF
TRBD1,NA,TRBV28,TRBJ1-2,TGTGCCAGCAGCCGGGACAGAGGATACTATGGCTACACCTTC,CASSRDRGYYGYTF
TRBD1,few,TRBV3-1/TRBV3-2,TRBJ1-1,TGTGCCAGCAGCCTCAGGACAGGCCAGAACACTGAAGCTTTCTTT,CASSLRTGQNTEAFF
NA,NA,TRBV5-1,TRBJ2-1,TGCGCCAGCAGCTTGGAGGATCAGGGCCATGAGCAGTTCTTC,CASSLEDQGHEQFF
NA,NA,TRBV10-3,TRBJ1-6,TGTGCCATCAGTGAGACAAATAATTCACCCCTCCACTTT,CAISETNNSPLHF
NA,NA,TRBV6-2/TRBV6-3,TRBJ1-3,TGTGCCAGCAGTAGGACGGGATCTGGAAACACCATATATTTT,CASSRTGSGNTIYF
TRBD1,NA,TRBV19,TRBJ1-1,TGTGCCAGTAGCCCCGCCGGGACAGGGGAGACTGAAGCTTTCTTT,CASSPAGTGETEAFF
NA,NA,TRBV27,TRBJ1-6,TGTGCCAGCAAGTGGCAGTTGGATTCACCCCTCCACTTT,CASKWQLDSPLHF
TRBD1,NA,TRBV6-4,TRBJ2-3,TGTGCCAGCAGTCCCAGGGGGAACTTAGGGGCAGATACGCAGTATTTT,CASSPRGNLGADTQYF
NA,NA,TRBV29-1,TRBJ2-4,TGCAGCGTGAAAACCCGGGGTCCGAACATTCAGTACTTC,CSVKTRGPNIQYF
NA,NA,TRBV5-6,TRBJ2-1,TGTGCCAGCAGGCGCCCTGGAGAGGGCTATGAGCAGTTCTTC,CASRRPGEGYEQFF
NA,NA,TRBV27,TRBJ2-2,TGTGCCAGCAGTTTGGGGAGGTCAAACACCGGGGAGCTGTTTTTT,CASSLGRSNTGELFF
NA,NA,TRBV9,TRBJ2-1,TGTGCCAGCAGCGTAAAGGAGCTCATCAATGAGCAGTTCTTC,CASSVKELINEQFF
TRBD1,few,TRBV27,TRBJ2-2,TGTGCCAGCAGCAGAAGCGGAAGAGGGGCAGGGGGTGACACCGGGGAGCTGTTTTTT,CASSRSGRGAGGDTGELFF
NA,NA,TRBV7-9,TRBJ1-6,TGTGCCAGCAGCTTAGGGGGCAGCGCTAATAATTCACCCCTCCACTTT,CASSLGGSANNSPLHF
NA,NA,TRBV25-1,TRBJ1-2,TGTGCCAGCCGCAGGCCAGACTATGGCTACACCTTC,CASRRPDYGYTF
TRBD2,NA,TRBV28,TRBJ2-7,TGTGCCAGTCTAAGAGGCGGGAGTATCGAGTACGAGCAGTACTTC,CASLRGGSIEYEQYF
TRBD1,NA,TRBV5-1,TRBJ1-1,TGCGCCAGCAGTCACATTGACAGGGCACCCGAAGCTTTCTTT,CASSHIDRAPEAFF
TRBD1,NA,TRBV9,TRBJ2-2,TGTGCCAGCAGCGTAGCTTTATTGGGACAGCCAAACACCGGGGAGCTGTTTTTT,CASSVALLGQPNTGELFF
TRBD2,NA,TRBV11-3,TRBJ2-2,TGTGCCAGCAGCCCCATGCTAGGCGGGAGGGCCGGGGAGCTGTTTTTT,CASSPMLGGRAGELFF
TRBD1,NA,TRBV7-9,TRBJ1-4,TGTGCCAGCAGCAACCCGACAGGGGGTAATGAAAAACTGTTTTTT,CASSNPTGGNEKLFF
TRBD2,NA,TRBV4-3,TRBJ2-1,TGCGCCAGCAGCCCGACTAGCGGGGGCGTTTACAATGAGCAGTTCTTC,CASSPTSGGVYNEQFF
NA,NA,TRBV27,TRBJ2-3,TGTGCCAGCGGGCCGGTTCCAGATACGCAGTATTTT,CASGPVPDTQYF
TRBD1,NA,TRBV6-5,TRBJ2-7,TGTGCCAGCAGTCGACAGGGGGCGACTAGCTCCTTATACTTC,CASSRQGATSSLYF
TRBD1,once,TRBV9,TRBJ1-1,TGTGCCAGCAGCGTATATCAGGGGGCTCCGAACACTGAAGCTTTCTTT,CASSVYQGAPNTEAFF
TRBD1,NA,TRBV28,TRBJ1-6,TGTGCCAGCAGGGGGGGACAGGGACGGTCACCCCTCCACTTT,CASRGGQGRSPLHF
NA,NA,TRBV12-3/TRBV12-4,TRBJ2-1,TGTGCCAGCAGTTCTGACAGTTACAATGAGCAGTTCTTC,CASSSDSYNEQFF
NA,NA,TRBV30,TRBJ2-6,TGTGCCTGGAGGAATCTACAGGGTCGTCCTGGGGCCAACGTCCTGACTTTC,CAWRNLQGRPGANVLTF
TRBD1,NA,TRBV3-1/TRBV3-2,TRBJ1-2,TGTGCCAGCAGCCAAAAGGTAGACTGGACAGGGGGCAGGGGCTACACCTTC,CASSQKVDWTGGRGYTF